Below, one T cell receptor beta chain is given with its context. Samples came from healthy bone marrow donors. Germline V CDR1 and CDR2: SGHRS, YFSETQ. The CDR3 covers 17 residues. Trimming removed 1 base from V and 6 bases from J; junction bases left unmatched: 14. The data are from a study of cytomegalovirus exposure and HLA in healthy donors. It was with 60 Vbeta and 13 Jbeta primers that the PCR ran. This table comes from immunoSEQ multiplex PCR, and its TCRdb copy is limited to in-frame clones, with some not included. Among 110,000 to 150,000 clones, 80% were seen once, and the ten largest hold under 5%.

V and J are TRBV5-1 and TRBJ2-7; the match to TRBD1 covers 9 bases. Sequenced sample: PBMCs. The sequence came from a man between 35 and 55 years old in good health and CMV-seronegative. The CDR3 coding sequence is TGCGCCAGCAGCTTGATAGGGTCGGGACAGGGTACTGTCGAGCAGTACTTC. Its protein is CASSLIGSGQGTVEQYF.